A single sample is the source of the 19 T cell receptor beta chains below, sequenced in a study of T cells in Graves' hyperthyroidism and ophthalmopathy. RNA transcripts were the template for amplifying TCR beta CDR3 regions. The HTBI primer set was used in a first-round RT-PCR of the TCR CDR3. TCRdb passed the multiplex PCR reads through MiXCR, listing each CDR3 protein once. This table has about 260,000 distinct CDR3 sequences, about a sixth appearing once. The sequenced material came from blood. The receptors were sampled from a woman younger than 30 with Graves' ophthalmopathy.

The V gene is TRBV28, the J gene TRBJ2-1, with 12 positions matching TRBD1. The length of the CDR3 is 15 residues. Germline CDR1 MDHEN, CDR2 SYDVKM. The junction had 7 bases not matched to a gene; V was cut back by 4 bases and J by 9 bases. The CDR3: CASSSPGTGGGEQFF. Written as DNA, the CDR3 is TGTGCCAGCAGTTCTCCCGGGACAGGGGGCGGTGAGCAGTTCTTC.

The chain employs TRBV5-6 and TRBJ2-1; 10 bases are shared with TRBD1. Germline lookup yields CDR1 SGHDT and CDR2 YYEEEE. V shed 3 bases and J 8 bases; nucleotides not matched to a gene: 11. The CDR3 runs 16 residues. The CDR3 loop is CASSWAGTGDPHEQFF. The CDR3 DNA sequence: TGTGCCAGCAGCTGGGCCGGGACAGGGGACCCTCATGAGCAGTTCTTC.

This clonotype was detected many times. The rearrangement links TRBV2 to TRBJ1-4; D is ambiguous. CDR3 size: 14 residues. The germline CDR1 and CDR2 sequences are SNHLY and FYNNEI. Trimming took 7 bases from V and 6 from J, leaving 15 bases between them. The CDR3 sequence: CASNKGPWDEKLFF. The DNA for the CDR3 is TGTGCCAGCAATAAAGGGCCTTGGGATGAAAAACTGTTTTTT.

V gene TRBV28 combines with J gene TRBJ2-1; the match to TRBD2 covers 9 bases. J lost 8 bases, V lost 5 bases, and 13 bases had no gene match. CDR1 and CDR2 from the germline V gene are MDHEN and SYDVKM. The CDR3 loop spans 16 amino acids. This chain's CDR3 is CASSPPLGSGRYEQFF. DNA of the CDR3: TGTGCCAGCAGTCCACCGTTAGGCAGCGGGAGGTATGAGCAGTTCTTC.

At least ten counts were recorded for this clonotype. The chain links TRBV20-1 to TRBJ2-7; 7 nucleotides agree with TRBD1. J was trimmed by 0 bases and V by 3 bases; bases with no gene match: 11. The CDR3 consists of 16 residues. Germline CDR1 reads DFQATT; CDR2 reads SNEGSKA (reference sequence). In DNA form, the CDR3 reads TGCAGTGCTAGGGCTGTAAAACGGGACAGCTCCTACGAGCAGTACTTC. As protein: CSARAVKRDSSYEQYF.

This clonotype was seen at least ten times. The genes are TRBV6-1 and TRBJ1-2; no clear D. Germline V CDR1 and CDR2: MNHNS, SASEGT. This CDR3 has 15 residues. Trimming removed 3 bases from V and 5 bases from J, with 16 bases in between. The CDR3 is CASSDYSGTGYGYTF. CDR3 DNA: TGTGCCAGCAGTGATTATTCTGGTACGGGTTATGGCTACACCTTC.

This clonotype was seen many times. This sequence joins TRBV6-1 and TRBJ1-2; 10 bases are shared with TRBD1. CDR1 and CDR2 from the germline V gene are MNHNS and SASEGT. This CDR3 spans 18 amino acids. J lost 2 bases, V lost 4 bases, and 13 bases had no gene match. DNA of the CDR3: TGTGCCAGCAGTGGAGACGCCCCCCCGGGACAGGGGAACTATGGCTACACCTTC. Translated: CASSGDAPPGQGNYGYTF.

This clonotype has a count of ten or more. The junction does not match germline at one end; this may be a read error. The rearrangement joins TRBV6-2 or TRBV6-3 to TRBJ2-1; TRBD2 matches 9 bases. Germline CDR1 reads MNHEY; CDR2 reads SVGEGT. The CDR3 sequence is 17 residues long. The CDR3 sequence is CASSYSRLADSYNEKFF. The DNA of the CDR3 is TGTGCCAGCAGTTACTCGAGACTAGCGGACTCCTACAATGAGAAGTTCTTC.

This clonotype was counted many times. The CDR3 nucleotides are TGTGCCTGGAGTGCCCAGGGGAATTCTCAGCCCCAGCATTTT. It is translated as CAWSAQGNSQPQHF. The V and J genes are TRBV30 and TRBJ1-5; possible D gene TRBD1, 6 bases. Trimming left V 1 base short and J 6 bases short, with 13 bases between. CDR3 size: 14 residues. Per germline, CDR1 GTSNPN and CDR2 SVGIG (reference sequence).

The genes are TRBV7-2 and TRBJ2-3, with 10 bases identical to TRBD2. Trimming cost V 5 bases and J 8 bases; bases outside gene matches: 10. The CDR3 loop spans 15 amino acids. CDR1 SGHTA and CDR2 FQGNSA come from the germline V gene. CDR3 sequence reads: CASSSLAGVRVTQYF. In DNA form, the CDR3 reads TGTGCCAGCAGCAGTCTAGCGGGAGTACGCGTTACGCAGTATTTT.

This clonotype was seen ten or more times. The CDR3 loop reads CASSVSGDWGYTF. The CDR3 DNA sequence: TGTGCCAGCAGTGTATCGGGGGATTGGGGCTACACCTTC. V and J are TRBV6-1 and TRBJ1-2; D perhaps matches TRBD1 (5 bases). The V and J ends lost 4 bases and 8 bases respectively, with 14 bases between them. CDR1 is MNHNS and CDR2 is SASEGT in the germline V gene. The CDR3 contains 13 residues.

This clonotype was found many times. The chain has TRBV5-5 and TRBJ2-3, with 7 bases aligning to TRBD2. J was trimmed by 3 bases and V by 3 bases; bases with no gene match: 7. Germline V CDR1 and CDR2: SGHKS, YYEKEE (reference sequence). CDR3 length: 15 residues. Written as DNA, the CDR3 is TGTGCCAGCAGCTCGCCGGGCGGGGGAACAGATACGCAGTATTTT. It specifies CASSSPGGGTDTQYF.

This clonotype was seen repeatedly, ten times or more. The chain uses TRBV28 and TRBJ1-1; 10 bases agree with TRBD1. Germline values: CDR1 MDHEN, CDR2 SYDVKM. With V trimmed by 8 bases and J by 4 bases, 7 bases remained unmatched. This CDR3 has 14 amino acids. The CDR3 protein is CASPSGTGATEAFF. The CDR3 nucleotides are TGTGCCAGCCCCTCCGGGACAGGGGCCACTGAAGCTTTCTTT. Full variable domain (missing parts from reference TRBV28 and TRBJ1-1): DVKVTQSSRYLVKRTGEKVFLECVQDMDHENMFWYRQDPGLGLRLIYFSYDVKMKEKGDIPEGYSVSREKKERFSLILESASTNQTSMYLCASPSGTGATEAFFGQGTRLTVV.

This clonotype was observed a few times. This chain uses TRBV28 with TRBJ1-5; TRBD1 matches at 10 bases. Trimming removed 10 bases from V and 7 bases from J; junction bases left unmatched: 19. The germline gives CDR1 MDHEN, CDR2 SYDVKM. The CDR3 consists of 17 residues. The CDR3 protein is CATTNLRTGGSRQPQHF. In DNA form, the CDR3 reads TGTGCCACCACGAATCTACGGACAGGGGGAAGTCGGCAGCCCCAGCATTTT.

This clonotype was seen ten or more times. V is TRBV30 and J is TRBJ2-1; D unresolved. This CDR3 is built from 11 residues. V was pared by 8 bases and J by 7 bases, with 12 bases between. Germline V CDR1 and CDR2: GTSNPN, SVGIG (reference sequence). As DNA, the CDR3 is TGTGCCGGCAAGGTGGGGAATGAGCAGTTCTTC. Translated, it gives CAGKVGNEQFF.

This clonotype was recorded at least ten times. The genes are TRBV4-1 and TRBJ2-7; D not certain. V lost 0 bases and J lost 4, with 7 bases in between. This CDR3 contains 13 residues. Germline V CDR1 and CDR2: MGHRA, YSYEKL. Written as DNA, the CDR3 is TGCGCCAGCAGCCAAGATTACCTATACGAGCAGTACTTC. Translating it yields CASSQDYLYEQYF.

This clonotype was seen ten or more times. The CDR3 DNA follows: TGTGCCAGCAAGTCCCGGGACAGGTTTAAAGATACGCAGTATTTT. This translates into CASKSRDRFKDTQYF. The chain combines TRBV12-3 or TRBV12-4 with TRBJ2-3; TRBD1 matches at 8 bases. This CDR3 is built from 15 residues. The junction had 11 bases not matched to a gene; V was cut back by 7 bases and J by 5 bases.

This clonotype was observed at least ten times. The chain links TRBV2 to TRBJ2-1, with 14 bases fitting TRBD2. Germline values: CDR1 SNHLY, CDR2 FYNNEI. J gave up 0 bases and V 10 bases, and 5 bases lay outside the gene matches. The CDR3 length is 16 residues. CDR3 sequence: CAITGTSGSSYNEQFF. In DNA form, the CDR3 reads TGTGCCATCACCGGGACTAGCGGGAGCTCCTACAATGAGCAGTTCTTC.

As to this clonotype: The junction departs from germline at one end; a sequencing error may be responsible. The chain recombines TRBV11-2 with TRBJ2-3; 14 positions match TRBD2. Germline loops: CDR1 SGHAT, CDR2 FQNNGV. This CDR3 spans 20 amino acids. The CDR3 is CASSYGPGTSGGFGTGTQYF. Written as DNA, the CDR3 is TGTGCCAGCTCATACGGCCCCGGGACTAGCGGGGGATTTGGCACAGGTACGCAGTATTTT.